These 5 T cell receptor beta chains were sequenced from one sample in a study of cytomegalovirus exposure and HLA in healthy donors. PCR amplification relied on 60 Vbeta primers (plus 13 Jbeta primers). Some clones are missing from TCRdb's copy, which holds only in-frame ones; the method was immunoSEQ multiplex PCR. Found here are 100,000 or so clones, around 15% of them singletons; the top ten hold over 0.8%. Sequenced sample: PBMCs. All receptors derive from a female donor in good health and CMV-seronegative.

The V and J genes are TRBV25-1 and TRBJ2-5, with a tentative D call TRBD1 (6 bases). CDR1 and CDR2 from the germline V gene are MGHDK and SYGVNS. The CDR3 sequence is 15 residues long. Trimming pared 4 bases from V and 2 bases from J, leaving 14 bases between. The CDR3 nucleotides are TGTGCCAGCAGTGGGCGGACAGCTCCTCAAGAGACCCAGTACTTC. Translating it yields CASSGRTAPQETQYF.

This clone has only a few counts. The chain joins TRBV20-1 to TRBJ1-2, with TRBD1 as a possible D gene (6 bases). The V end lost 3 bases, the J end lost 4 bases, and 6 bases lay between the germline ends. Germline CDR1 is DFQATT and CDR2 is SNEGSKA (reference sequence). The CDR3 is 11 residues long. CDR3 sequence (DNA): TGCAGTGCTAGGGACAGCTATGGCTACACCTTC. Translated, it gives CSARDSYGYTF.

In this sample, this clone turned up a few times. This chain joins TRBV19 and TRBJ2-3; D might be TRBD1 (5 bases). This CDR3 contains 15 residues. CDR1 LNHDA and CDR2 SQIVND come from the germline V gene (reference sequence). Deletions cut 3 bases from V and 0 bases from J, with 10 bases between. CDR3 in DNA: TGTGCCAGTAGTATGGGGCCCGCTAGCACAGATACGCAGTATTTT. Translating it yields CASSMGPASTDTQYF.

The rearrangement joins TRBV4-1 to TRBJ2-7; 8 positions match TRBD1. The V gene end was trimmed by 3 bases and the J gene end by 3 bases; junction bases not matched to a gene: 10. The germline V gene encodes CDR1 MGHRA and CDR2 YSYEKL. The CDR3 consists of 16 residues. In DNA, the CDR3 is TGCGCCAGCAGCCAGCACACAGGACAGGGTTACTACGAGCAGTACTTC. Translating it yields CASSQHTGQGYYEQYF.

The V and J genes are TRBV20-1 and TRBJ2-1; a weak D match, TRBD1 (6 bases). Germline CDR1 and CDR2: DFQATT and SNEGSKA (reference sequence). V was cut by 5 bases and J by 13 bases, with 15 bases left in between. This CDR3 comprises 11 residues. The DNA for the CDR3 is TGCAGTGCTGGCCTGGGGGCCGCACAGTTCTTC. It codes for CSAGLGAAQFF.